Sequencing of this T cell receptor beta chain was carried out in a study of identical twins (dated by TCRdb to between 2015 and 2016). With regard to the full study: The study deep-sequenced TCR alpha and beta repertoires from monozygotic twins, unrelated adults of various ages and cord blood to test whether fetal clonotypes persist. To rule out contamination, the twin experiments were replicated at different times with different library preparation protocols.

The research as a whole found: Abundant cord blood beta clonotypes carried fewer insertions; young adult naive repertoires showed a weaker similar trend, while memory repertoires showed none. Compared with coincidental sharing between unrelated individuals, an excess of low generation-probability sequences was observed among out-of-frame TCR alpha sequences shared between twins. Invariant T cells such as MAIT and iNKT could partly confound zero-insertion analyses, though diverse VJ usage argued against this for most clonotypes. Because the same donors could not be followed over many years, conclusions were based on cross-sectional statistical analysis. Recombination models systematically underestimated out-of-frame TCR alpha sharing in monozygotic twins but agreed with sharing between unrelated individuals. A weaker excess of twin sharing was found in beta out-of-frame sequences because the signal-to-noise ratio was lowered by fewer shared sequences.

Receptor amplification or capture employed 5' RACE. TCRdb names Illumina HiSeq 2000 as the instrument used. A universal primer binding site was added through template switching, and the final cDNA carried a unique molecular identifier so that TCR cDNA molecules could be counted accurately. Specific primers in the conserved constant-segment region were used to synthesize first-strand cDNA for TCR alpha and beta chains. To control for contamination, every cDNA library was double barcoded, receiving both a SMART-Mk sample barcode and Illumina barcodes. Two successive PCR steps introduced TruSeq adapter sequences along with Illumina sample barcodes. Sequencing of the TCR alpha and beta cDNA libraries was done on the Illumina HiSeq platform using custom primers. In the authors' own workflow: Unique molecular identifiers were extracted from raw reads with MiGEC, and CDR3 positions were determined with MiXCR. For each individual, recombination models were inferred using an EM algorithm with the repgenHMM and IGoR tools. Shared clonotype analysis was performed with the tcR package in R, normalizing sharing by the product of cloneset sizes. Out-of-frame nonproductive sequences were analyzed to study raw recombination free of thymic and clonal selection effects. The raw public data were reprocessed by TCRdb itself: fastp quality trimming at Q25, MiXCR clonotype calling, in-frame beta chains only. Records with the same CDR3 protein are collapsed into one entry carrying the most frequent genes and DNA. In this record, the V and J calls reflect TCRdb's handling and not the investigators' own analysis. Across this sample there are over 500,000 distinct CDR3 sequences, with around 20% seen only once. 0.91% of the sample rests with the top ten.

This clonotype was counted between two and nine times. Its cognate antigen has yet to be identified. No clone much larger than this one lies a single base away; base qualities are absent. Every donor in the study was a healthy Caucasian. Three pairs of female monozygotic twins, all aged about 18 to 29 years, made up the twin cohort. Positive isolation kits from Invitrogen were used to isolate CD4+ and CD8+ T cell populations. V is pared back by 3 bases and J by 3 bases, with 6 bases lying between the germline termini. The germline V gene specifies SGHDT as CDR1 and YYEEEE as CDR2. The CDR3 covers 12 residues, taking in both the cysteine and the phenylalanine. Kept here is only the CDR3 DNA, which spans 36 bases and is read in frame from base 1. The sample was also reused in another study, on T cells expressing NK-cell markers. Drawing on the second study: TCR beta-chain repertoires were profiled in sorted CD3+CD56+NKG2C+, CD3+CD56+NKG2C- and CD3+CD56-NKG2C+ T-cell subsets from about 8 donors. Of the eight sequenced donors, seven were found to be HCMV-seropositive and one was found to be HCMV-seronegative. In several experiments an anti-gammadeltaTCR antibody was added to restrict sorting to alphabetaTCR-expressing T cells. In over five donors, the dominant CD3+CD56+NKG2C+ clonotypes were among the top 10 CD8+ clonotypes and accounted for about 1.0-7.5% of CD8+ T cells. Those dominant clonotypes were again the most abundant among CD3+CD56-NKG2C+ cells in four donors, at about 25-60.1%. Whether the expanded NKG2C-expressing T cell clones were specific for HCMV antigens remained unclear. All eight donors whose samples were sequenced were randomly selected healthy volunteers, three of them men and five women. To determine HCMV serostatus, a commercial ELISA kit was used to detect HCMV-specific IgG in serum. MIGEC was used to demultiplex reads and group the reads by UMI, and MiTCR was used to assemble and quantify clonotypes. To exclude erroneous sequences, any TCR cDNA sequence not supported by at least two reads was discarded. The tcR package was used for downstream repertoire analysis, and clonotypes were matched between fractions using CDR3 nucleotide sequence together with V segment. VDJmatch was used to annotate antigen specificity against VDJdb, with one amino acid substitution in CDR3 permitted.

The source material was CD4+ T cells sorted from blood. This TCR was sampled from a young woman in good health. Recombination joined TRBV5-6 with TRBJ2-5; the D gene cannot be resolved reliably. The nucleotides are TGTGCCAGCAGCTACACCGAAGAGACCCAGTACTTC. It translates to CASSYTEETQYF.